This T cell receptor beta chain came from a study of T cells in Graves' hyperthyroidism and ophthalmopathy. This clonotype occurred many times. Its antigen is undetermined. Findings and limits, study-wide: From stable hyperthyroidism, ophthalmopathy was set apart by a 13 V-J model.

V lost 5 bases, J lost 0 bases, and 5 bases stayed unmatched. CDR1 SGHAT and CDR2 FQNNGV come from the germline V gene. This CDR3 has 15 residues. What was amplified from RNA transcripts were TCR beta CDR3 regions. A first-round RT-PCR of the TCR CDR3 used the HTBI primer set. TCRdb called the multiplex PCR reads again in MiXCR, with one record for every CDR3 protein. The table lists hundreds of thousands of distinct CDR3 sequences, under 20% of them singletons. Patients aged 18 to 65 had newly diagnosed hyperthyroidism lasting under 2 months. Clinical symptoms, serum thyroxine, TRAb, thyroid ultrasound and orbital computed tomography informed diagnoses.

The clonotype originates from a woman between 18 and 29 years old with Graves' hyperthyroidism. Source material: blood. The genes are TRBV11-2 and TRBJ2-7; TRBD1 aligns across 9 bases. For the CDR3, the DNA is TGTGCCAGCAGCCTAGGACAGGGGTTCTCCTACGAGCAGTACTTC. Its protein product is CASSLGQGFSYEQYF.